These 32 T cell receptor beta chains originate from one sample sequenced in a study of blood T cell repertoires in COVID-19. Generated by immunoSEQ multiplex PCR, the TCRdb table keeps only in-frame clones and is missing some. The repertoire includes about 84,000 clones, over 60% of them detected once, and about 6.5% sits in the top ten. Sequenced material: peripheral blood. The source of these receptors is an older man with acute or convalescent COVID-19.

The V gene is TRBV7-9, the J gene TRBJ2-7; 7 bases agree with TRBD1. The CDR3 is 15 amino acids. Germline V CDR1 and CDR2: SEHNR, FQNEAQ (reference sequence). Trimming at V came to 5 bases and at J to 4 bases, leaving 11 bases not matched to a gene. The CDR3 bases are TGTGCCAGCAGCCCACTCGACAGGGTCAGATACGAGCAGTACTTC. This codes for CASSPLDRVRYEQYF.

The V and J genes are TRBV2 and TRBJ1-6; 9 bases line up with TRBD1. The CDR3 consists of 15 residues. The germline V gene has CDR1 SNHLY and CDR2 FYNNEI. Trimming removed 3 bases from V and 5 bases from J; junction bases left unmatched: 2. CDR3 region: CASSEGQGNNSPLHF. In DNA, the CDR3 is TGTGCCAGCAGTGAGGGACAGGGTAATAATTCACCCCTCCACTTT. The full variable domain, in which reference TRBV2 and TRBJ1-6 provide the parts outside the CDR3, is EPEVTQTPSHQVTQMGQEVILRCVPISNHLYFYWYRQILGQKVEFLVSFYNNEISEKSEIFDDQFSVERPDGSNFTLKIRSTKLEDSAMYFCASSEGQGNNSPLHFGNGTRLTVT.

Written as DNA, the CDR3 is TGTGCCTGGAGTGAGGGGCAGGACTACGAGCAGTACGTC. Protein: CAWSEGQDYEQYV. This rearrangement joins TRBV30 to TRBJ2-7, with D tentatively TRBD1 (5 bases). Between the trimmed V and J ends, which lost 1 base and 3 bases, there was a span of 10 bases. Per germline, CDR1 GTSNPN and CDR2 SVGIG (reference sequence). This CDR3 has 13 amino acids.

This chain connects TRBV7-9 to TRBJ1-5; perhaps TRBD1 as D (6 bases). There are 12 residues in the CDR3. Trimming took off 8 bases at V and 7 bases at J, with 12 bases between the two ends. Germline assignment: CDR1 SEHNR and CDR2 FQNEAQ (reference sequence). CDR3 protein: CASSTGGQPQHF. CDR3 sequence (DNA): TGTGCCAGCTCTACGGGGGGCCAGCCCCAGCATTTT.

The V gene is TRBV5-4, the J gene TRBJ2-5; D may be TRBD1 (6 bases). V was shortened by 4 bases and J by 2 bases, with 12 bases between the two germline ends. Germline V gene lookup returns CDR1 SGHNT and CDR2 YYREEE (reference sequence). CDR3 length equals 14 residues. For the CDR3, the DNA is TGTGCCAGCAGCCACGGACAGCGTCAAGAGACCCAGTACTTC. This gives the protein CASSHGQRQETQYF. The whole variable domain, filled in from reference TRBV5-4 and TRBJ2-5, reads ETGVTQSPTHLIKTRGQQVTLRCSSQSGHNTVSWYQQALGQGPQFIFQYYREEENGRGNFPPRFSGLQFPNYSSELNVNALELDDSALYLCASSHGQRQETQYFGPGTRLLVL.

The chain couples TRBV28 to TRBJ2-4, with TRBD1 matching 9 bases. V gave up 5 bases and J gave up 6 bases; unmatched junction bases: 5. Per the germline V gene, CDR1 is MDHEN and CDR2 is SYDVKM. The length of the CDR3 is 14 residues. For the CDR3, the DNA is TGTGCCAGCAGTCCGACAGGGGGAAGAAACATTCAGTACTTC. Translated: CASSPTGGRNIQYF.

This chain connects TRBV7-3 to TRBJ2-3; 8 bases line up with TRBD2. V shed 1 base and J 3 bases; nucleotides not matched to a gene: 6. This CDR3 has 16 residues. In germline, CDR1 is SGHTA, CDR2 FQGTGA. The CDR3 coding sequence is TGTGCCAGCAGCTTAAGAGGCGGGGGGTTTACAGATACGCAGTATTTT. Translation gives CASSLRGGGFTDTQYF. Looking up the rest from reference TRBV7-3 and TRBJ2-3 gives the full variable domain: GAGVSQTPSNKVTEKGKYVELRCDPISGHTALYWYRQSLGQGPEFLIYFQGTGAADDSGLPNDRFFAVRPEGSVSTLKIQRTERGDSAVYLCASSLRGGGFTDTQYFGPGTRLTVL.

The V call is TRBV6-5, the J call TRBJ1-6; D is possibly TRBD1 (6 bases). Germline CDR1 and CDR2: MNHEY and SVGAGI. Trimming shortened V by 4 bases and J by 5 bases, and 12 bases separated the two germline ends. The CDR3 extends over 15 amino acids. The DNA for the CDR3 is TGTGCCAGCAGTTTCTCACAGGGAAATAATTCACCCCTCCACTTT. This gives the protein CASSFSQGNNSPLHF.

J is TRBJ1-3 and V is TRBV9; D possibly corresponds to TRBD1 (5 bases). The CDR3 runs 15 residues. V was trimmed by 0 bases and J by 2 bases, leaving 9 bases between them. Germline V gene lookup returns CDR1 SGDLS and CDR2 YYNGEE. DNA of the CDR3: TGTGCCAGCAGCGTAGATCAGGGAACTGGAAACACCATATATTTT. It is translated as CASSVDQGTGNTIYF.

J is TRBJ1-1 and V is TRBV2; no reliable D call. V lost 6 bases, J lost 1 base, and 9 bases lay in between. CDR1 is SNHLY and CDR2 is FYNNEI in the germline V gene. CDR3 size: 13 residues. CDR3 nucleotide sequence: TGTGCCAGCAGATACAGAACGAACACTGAAGCTTTCTTT. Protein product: CASRYRTNTEAFF.

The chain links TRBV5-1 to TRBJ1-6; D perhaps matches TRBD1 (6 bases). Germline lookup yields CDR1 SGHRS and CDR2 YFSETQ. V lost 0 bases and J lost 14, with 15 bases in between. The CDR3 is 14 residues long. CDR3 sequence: CASSLDDRFLSLHF. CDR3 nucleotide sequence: TGCGCCAGCAGCTTGGACGACAGGTTTTTGTCCCTCCACTTT. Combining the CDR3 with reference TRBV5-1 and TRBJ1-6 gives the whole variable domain KAGVTQTPRYLIKTRGQQVTLSCSPISGHRSVSWYQQTPGQGLQFLFEYFSETQRNKGNFPGRFSGRQFSNSRSEMNVSTLELGDSALYLCASSLDDRFLSLHFGNGTRLTVT.

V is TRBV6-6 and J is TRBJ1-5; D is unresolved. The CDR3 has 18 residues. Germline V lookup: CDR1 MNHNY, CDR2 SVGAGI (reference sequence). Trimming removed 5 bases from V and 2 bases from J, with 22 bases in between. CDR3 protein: CASSLAPPISHGNQPQHF. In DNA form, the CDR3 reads TGTGCCAGCAGTCTAGCACCACCGATATCGCATGGCAATCAGCCCCAGCATTTT.

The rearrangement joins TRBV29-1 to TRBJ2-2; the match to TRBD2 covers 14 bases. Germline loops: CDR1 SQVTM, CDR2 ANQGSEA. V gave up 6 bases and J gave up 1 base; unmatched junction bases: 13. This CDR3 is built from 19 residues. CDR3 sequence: CSVAKPGLAGALNTGELFF. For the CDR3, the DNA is TGCAGCGTGGCCAAGCCGGGACTAGCGGGGGCCCTGAACACCGGGGAGCTGTTTTTT.

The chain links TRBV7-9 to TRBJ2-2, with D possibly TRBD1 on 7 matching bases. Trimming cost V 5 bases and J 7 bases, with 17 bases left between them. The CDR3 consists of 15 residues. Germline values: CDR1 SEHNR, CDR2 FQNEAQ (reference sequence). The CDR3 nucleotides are TGTGCCAGCAGCACTTCTGACAGGGAGGACGGGGAGCTGTTTTTT. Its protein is CASSTSDREDGELFF.

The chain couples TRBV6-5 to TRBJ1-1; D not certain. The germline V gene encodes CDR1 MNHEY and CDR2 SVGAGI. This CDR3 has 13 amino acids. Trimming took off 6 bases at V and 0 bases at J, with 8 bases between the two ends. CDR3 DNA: TGTGCCAGCAGCGGAGGAGTGAACACTGAAGCTTTCTTT. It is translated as CASSGGVNTEAFF.

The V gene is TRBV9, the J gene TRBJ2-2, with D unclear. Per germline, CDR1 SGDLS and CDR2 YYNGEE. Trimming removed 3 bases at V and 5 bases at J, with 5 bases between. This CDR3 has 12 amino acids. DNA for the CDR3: TGTGCCAGCAGCGCCTTTACCGGGGAGCTGTTTTTT. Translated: CASSAFTGELFF.

The CDR3 reads CASSSGTGANTEAFF. The CDR3 DNA follows: TGCGCCAGCAGCTCGGGGACAGGGGCGAACACTGAAGCTTTCTTT. This sequence joins TRBV5-1 and TRBJ1-1; TRBD1 matches 10 bases. The V segment lost 3 bases and the J segment 1 base; nucleotides outside the gene matches: 3. Germline CDR1 is SGHRS and CDR2 is YFSETQ. The CDR3 totals 15 residues.

CDR3 in amino acids: CASSLQGGQPQHF. The DNA for the CDR3 is TGTGCCAGCAGCTTGCAGGGGGGCCAGCCCCAGCATTTT. The chain couples TRBV5-8 to TRBJ1-5; 7 nucleotides match TRBD1. V trimming: 1 base; J trimming: 7 bases; junction bases outside the gene matches: 2. CDR1 is SGHTS and CDR2 is YDEGEE in the germline V gene. The CDR3 is 13 amino acids.

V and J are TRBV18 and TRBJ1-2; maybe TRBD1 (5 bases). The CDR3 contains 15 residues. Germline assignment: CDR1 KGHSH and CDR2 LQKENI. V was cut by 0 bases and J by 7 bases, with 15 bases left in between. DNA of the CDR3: TGTGCCAGCTCACCACCGACCCCGGTGGGACTTGGCTACACCTTC. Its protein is CASSPPTPVGLGYTF.

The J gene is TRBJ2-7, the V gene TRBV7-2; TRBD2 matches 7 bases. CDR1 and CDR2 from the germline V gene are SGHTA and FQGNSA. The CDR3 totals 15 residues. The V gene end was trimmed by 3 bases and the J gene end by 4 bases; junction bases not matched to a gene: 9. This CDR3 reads CASSFYMGGKYEQYF. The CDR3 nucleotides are TGTGCCAGCAGCTTTTACATGGGGGGGAAATACGAGCAGTACTTC.

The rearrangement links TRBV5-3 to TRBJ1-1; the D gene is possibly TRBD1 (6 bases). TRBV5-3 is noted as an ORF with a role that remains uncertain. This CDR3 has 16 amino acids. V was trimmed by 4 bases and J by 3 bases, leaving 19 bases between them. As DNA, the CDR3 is TGTGCCAGAAGCATAACCCTACAGGGAAATGACACTGAAGCTTTCTTT. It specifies CARSITLQGNDTEAFF.

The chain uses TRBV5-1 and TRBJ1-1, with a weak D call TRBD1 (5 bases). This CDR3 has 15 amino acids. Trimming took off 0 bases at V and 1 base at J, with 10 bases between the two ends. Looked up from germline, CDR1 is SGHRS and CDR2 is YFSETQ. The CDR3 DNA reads TGCGCCAGCAGCTTGGCCGGAGGGGCGAACACTGAAGCTTTCTTT. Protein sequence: CASSLAGGANTEAFF.

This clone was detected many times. CDR3 bases: TGTGCCAGCAGTCCCCTCGGACGCGGGAGTGGAACCATTCAGTACTTC. Translated: CASSPLGRGSGTIQYF. The chain combines TRBV27 with TRBJ2-4, with 7 bases matching TRBD2. The germline CDR1 and CDR2 sequences are MNHEY and SMNVEV (reference sequence). CDR3 size: 16 residues. V was clipped by 5 bases and J by 9 bases; unmatched bases: 16.

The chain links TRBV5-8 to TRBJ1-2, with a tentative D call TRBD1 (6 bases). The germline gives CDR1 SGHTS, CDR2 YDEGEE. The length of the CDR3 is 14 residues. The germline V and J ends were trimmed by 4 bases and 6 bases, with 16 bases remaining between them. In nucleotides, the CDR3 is TGTGCCAGCAGCCCGTCCGGGACACTCCATGGCTACACCTTC. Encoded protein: CASSPSGTLHGYTF.

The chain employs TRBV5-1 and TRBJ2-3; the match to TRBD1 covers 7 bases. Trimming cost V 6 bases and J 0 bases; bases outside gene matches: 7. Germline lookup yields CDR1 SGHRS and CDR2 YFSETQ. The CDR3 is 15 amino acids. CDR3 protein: CASTRWDSSTDTQYF. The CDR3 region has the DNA TGCGCCAGCACCCGGTGGGACAGTAGCACAGATACGCAGTATTTT.

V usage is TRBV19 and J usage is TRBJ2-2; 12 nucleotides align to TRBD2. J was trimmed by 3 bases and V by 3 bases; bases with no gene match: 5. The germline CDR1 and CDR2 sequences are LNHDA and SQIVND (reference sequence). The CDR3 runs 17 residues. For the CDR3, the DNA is TGTGCCAGTAGTATCCCCCTAGCGGGAGGGGACACCGGGGAGCTGTTTTTT. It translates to CASSIPLAGGDTGELFF. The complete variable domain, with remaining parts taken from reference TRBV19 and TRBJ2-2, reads DGGITQSPKYLFRKEGQNVTLSCEQNLNHDAMYWYRQDPGQGLRLIYYSQIVNDFQKGDIAEGYSVSREKKESFPLTVTSAQKNPTAFYLCASSIPLAGGDTGELFFGEGSRLTVL.

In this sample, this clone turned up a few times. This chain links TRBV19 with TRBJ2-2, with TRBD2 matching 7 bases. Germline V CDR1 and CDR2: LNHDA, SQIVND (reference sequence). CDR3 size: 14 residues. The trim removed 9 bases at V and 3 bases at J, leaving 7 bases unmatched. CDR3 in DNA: TGTGCCAGCACCGCCCGGGGGGACACCGGGGAGCTGTTTTTT. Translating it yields CASTARGDTGELFF.

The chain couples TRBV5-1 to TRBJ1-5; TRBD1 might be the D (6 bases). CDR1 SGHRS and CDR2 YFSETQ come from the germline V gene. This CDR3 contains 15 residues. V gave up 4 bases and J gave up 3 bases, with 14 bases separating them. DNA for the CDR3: TGCGCCAGCAGCCCCTTCGCAGGGGCCAATCAGCCCCAGCATTTT. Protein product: CASSPFAGANQPQHF.

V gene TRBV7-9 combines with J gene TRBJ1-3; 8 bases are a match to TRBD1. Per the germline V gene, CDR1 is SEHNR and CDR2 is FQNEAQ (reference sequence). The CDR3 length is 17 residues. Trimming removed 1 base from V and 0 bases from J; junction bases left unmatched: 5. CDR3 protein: CASSLGAGGLSGNTIYF. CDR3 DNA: TGTGCCAGCAGCTTAGGGGCAGGGGGCCTCTCTGGAAACACCATATATTTT.

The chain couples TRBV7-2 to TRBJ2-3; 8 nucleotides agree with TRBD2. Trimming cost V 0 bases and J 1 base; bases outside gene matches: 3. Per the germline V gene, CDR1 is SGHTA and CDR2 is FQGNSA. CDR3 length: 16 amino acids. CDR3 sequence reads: CASSLALAGGTDTQYF. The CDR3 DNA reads TGTGCCAGCAGCTTAGCGCTAGCGGGCGGCACAGATACGCAGTATTTT.

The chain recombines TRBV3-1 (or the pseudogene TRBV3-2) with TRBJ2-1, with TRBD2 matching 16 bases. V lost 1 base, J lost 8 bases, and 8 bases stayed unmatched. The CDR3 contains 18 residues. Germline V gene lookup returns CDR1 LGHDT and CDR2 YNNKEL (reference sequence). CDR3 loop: CASSQGLGLAGGSDEQFF. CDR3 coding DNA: TGTGCCAGCAGCCAAGGATTGGGACTAGCGGGAGGGTCGGATGAGCAGTTCTTC.

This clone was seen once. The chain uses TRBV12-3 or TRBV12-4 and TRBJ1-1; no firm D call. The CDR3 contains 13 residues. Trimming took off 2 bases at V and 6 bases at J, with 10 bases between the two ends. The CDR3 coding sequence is TGTGCCAGCAGTTTATTTGTCTCGGCTGAAGCTTTCTTT. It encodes CASSLFVSAEAFF.